This entry lists 27 T cell receptor beta chains sequenced from one sample in a study of blood T cell repertoires in COVID-19. TCRdb's copy holds only in-frame clones and misses some; the assay was immunoSEQ multiplex PCR. This table has roughly 220,000 clones, about four fifths appearing once. Sequenced material: peripheral blood. Every receptor here comes from a woman older than 75 with COVID-19, enrolled during active disease.

Only a few counts were recorded for this clone. The rearrangement joins TRBV6-5 to TRBJ2-7, with TRBD2 as a possible D gene (6 bases). V was shortened by 5 bases and J by 7 bases, with 15 bases between the two germline ends. The CDR3 runs 13 residues. From germline, CDR1 is MNHEY and CDR2 SVGAGI. CDR3 bases: TGTGCCAGCAGTCGCGGGGCCGGTGGGGAGCAGTACTTC. Translated, it gives CASSRGAGGEQYF.

The chain links TRBV6-2 or TRBV6-3 to TRBJ2-1, with TRBD2 matching over 14 bases. The CDR3 is made up of 14 amino acids. V lost 2 bases, J lost 10 bases, and 1 base stayed unmatched. Looked up from germline, CDR1 is MNHEY and CDR2 is SVGEGT. The CDR3 DNA is TGTGCCAGCAGTTACAGACTAGCGGGAGGGGAGCAGTTCTTC. This translates into CASSYRLAGGEQFF.

This chain uses TRBV7-9 with TRBJ1-2, with a possible D match to TRBD1 (5 bases). Trimming took off 5 bases at V and 0 bases at J, with 13 bases between the two ends. The CDR3 spans 15 residues. The germline CDR1 and CDR2 sequences are SEHNR and FQNEAQ (reference sequence). CDR3 in amino acids: CASSRLGGPNYGYTF. The CDR3 bases are TGTGCCAGCAGCCGCCTGGGGGGACCTAACTATGGCTACACCTTC.

The chain has TRBV5-1 and TRBJ1-4; D possibly corresponds to TRBD1 (6 bases). Germline lookup yields CDR1 SGHRS and CDR2 YFSETQ. Trimming took 4 bases from V and 8 from J, leaving 15 bases between them. The CDR3 extends over 14 amino acids. The CDR3, as DNA: TGCGCCAGCAGCCAACAGGGAAGGGAAGAAAAACTGTTTTTT. Its protein is CASSQQGREEKLFF.

The chain is built from TRBV30 and TRBJ1-3, with 10 bases lining up with TRBD1. CDR1 and CDR2 from the germline V gene are GTSNPN and SVGIG (reference sequence). The CDR3 length is 15 residues. J lost 4 bases, V lost 3 bases, and 6 bases had no gene match. The CDR3: CAWRWWDRGGNTIYF. The CDR3 DNA reads as TGTGCCTGGAGGTGGTGGGACAGGGGAGGAAACACCATATATTTT.

V gene TRBV5-5 combines with J gene TRBJ1-6; D is uncertain. Germline V lookup: CDR1 SGHKS, CDR2 YYEKEE (reference sequence). V dropped 6 bases and J dropped 2 bases, with 15 bases sitting between them. The CDR3 spans 16 residues. CDR3 region: CASKTLAETYNSPLHF. Written as DNA, the CDR3 is TGTGCCAGCAAAACCTTGGCGGAGACCTATAATTCACCCCTCCACTTT.

The chain uses TRBV9 and TRBJ2-7; perhaps TRBD1 as D (5 bases). CDR1 and CDR2 from the germline V gene are SGDLS and YYNGEE. Trimming removed 4 bases at V and 2 bases at J, with 10 bases between. The CDR3 runs to 13 residues. CDR3 sequence reads: CASSSGHPYEQYF. The DNA for the CDR3 is TGTGCCAGCAGCTCAGGACACCCCTACGAGCAGTACTTC.

The chain combines TRBV5-1 with TRBJ1-2; D is possibly TRBD1 (5 bases). Germline values: CDR1 SGHRS, CDR2 YFSETQ. This CDR3 has 15 amino acids. Trimming pared 0 bases from V and 10 bases from J, leaving 19 bases between. CDR3 sequence: CASSLDGGAMLVYTF. The CDR3 nucleotides read TGCGCCAGCAGCTTGGATGGAGGGGCGATGTTGGTCTACACCTTC. The full variable domain, its missing parts supplied by reference TRBV5-1 and TRBJ1-2, is KAGVTQTPRYLIKTRGQQVTLSCSPISGHRSVSWYQQTPGQGLQFLFEYFSETQRNKGNFPGRFSGRQFSNSRSEMNVSTLELGDSALYLCASSLDGGAMLVYTFGSGTRLTVV.

The chain recombines TRBV7-2 with TRBJ2-1; TRBD2 matches 11 bases. V shed 1 base, J shed 6 bases, and the junction held 5 bases outside the gene matches. From germline, CDR1 is SGHTA and CDR2 FQGNSA. The CDR3 runs 16 residues. Here the CDR3 reads CASSLGLAGGGNEQFF. CDR3 nucleotide sequence: TGTGCCAGCAGCTTAGGGTTAGCGGGAGGGGGCAATGAGCAGTTCTTC.

As DNA, the CDR3 is TGTGCCAGCAGTTCCGGGACTTTCACCGGGGAGCTGTTTTTT. Its protein is CASSSGTFTGELFF. The rearrangement uses TRBV6-2 or TRBV6-3 and TRBJ2-2; D possibly corresponds to TRBD2 (6 bases). Germline V gives CDR1 MNHEY, CDR2 SVGEGT. V was clipped by 4 bases and J by 4 bases, with 10 bases between them. The length of the CDR3 is 14 residues.

In the case of this clone: A read error may produce the germline difference seen at one junction end. The CDR3 here is CASSLVGAGELFF. The CDR3 region has the DNA TGTGCTAGCAGCTTAGTCGGTGCCGGGGAGCTGTTTTTT. The chain joins TRBV7-7 to TRBJ2-2; unclear D gene. Germline values: CDR1 SSHAT, CDR2 FNYEAQ (reference sequence). The CDR3 contains 13 residues.

The chain couples TRBV7-6 to TRBJ2-2; weak D call: TRBD1 (5 bases). The CDR3 sequence is 15 residues long. Per the germline V gene, CDR1 is SGHVS and CDR2 is FNYEAQ. V was cut by 3 bases and J by 0 bases, with 8 bases left in between. The CDR3 region is CASSLLQANTGELFF. DNA for the CDR3: TGTGCCAGCAGCTTGTTACAGGCGAACACCGGGGAGCTGTTTTTT.

Turning to this clone: The sample holds other DNA sequences that translate to the same CDR3. This rearrangement joins TRBV7-2 to TRBJ1-2; 9 nucleotides agree with TRBD1. V trimming: 5 bases; J trimming: 2 bases; junction bases outside the gene matches: 3. There are 14 residues in the CDR3. CDR1 and CDR2 from the germline V gene are SGHTA and FQGNSA. CDR3 amino acids: CASSLGQGNYGYTF. CDR3 bases: TGTGCCAGCAGCCTTGGACAGGGGAACTATGGCTACACCTTC. Looking up the rest from reference TRBV7-2 and TRBJ1-2 gives the full variable domain: GAGVSQSPSNKVTEKGKDVELRCDPISGHTALYWYRQSLGQGLEFLIYFQGNSAPDKSGLPSDRFSAERTGGSVSTLTIQRTQQEDSAVYLCASSLGQGNYGYTFGSGTRLTVV.

This clone showed up just a few times. The chain recombines TRBV3-1 (or the pseudogene TRBV3-2) with TRBJ1-2; 8 bases are shared with TRBD1. V lost 1 base to trimming and J lost 0 bases; unmatched junction nucleotides: 10. The length of the CDR3 is 18 residues. CDR1 is LGHDT, CDR2 YNNKEL, per germline (reference sequence). Written as DNA, the CDR3 is TGTGCCAGCAGCCAAGCTCTAGGACAGGGACAAACTAACTATGGCTACACCTTC. This encodes CASSQALGQGQTNYGYTF.

On this clone: In the same sample, other DNA sequences code for this CDR3. V usage is TRBV12-3 or TRBV12-4 and J usage is TRBJ1-1; D possibly corresponds to TRBD1 (5 bases). The CDR3 loop spans 13 amino acids. With 3 bases removed from V and 0 bases from J, the gap between germline ends came to 5 bases. CDR3 sequence (DNA): TGTGCCAGCAGTTTGACAGTGAACACTGAAGCTTTCTTT. Translating gives CASSLTVNTEAFF.

The sample holds one count of this clone. This chain joins TRBV10-3 and TRBJ2-5; the D is unclear. Germline loops: CDR1 ENHRY, CDR2 SYGVKD. Trimming took off 0 bases at V and 5 bases at J, with 4 bases between the two ends. The CDR3 is made up of 12 amino acids. The CDR3 reads CAISESEETQYF. The CDR3 DNA is TGTGCCATCAGTGAGTCGGAGGAGACCCAGTACTTC.

The chain recombines TRBV24-1 with TRBJ1-2; D not resolved. V was pared by 6 bases and J by 8 bases, with 15 bases between. Germline V CDR1 and CDR2: KGHDR, SFDVKD. The CDR3 runs 13 residues. The CDR3 DNA follows: TGTGCCACCAGTAGTACTTTGTATGAAGGCTACACCTTC. Its translation: CATSSTLYEGYTF.

The chain couples TRBV24-1 to TRBJ2-3; tentatively, D is TRBD2 (6 bases). V dropped 3 bases and J dropped 1 base, with 16 bases sitting between them. CDR3 length: 17 amino acids. Germline V gene data show CDR1 as KGHDR and CDR2 as SFDVKD. The CDR3 protein is CATSDGWLRLGTDTQYF. The DNA of the CDR3 is TGTGCCACCAGTGATGGCTGGCTGAGACTAGGCACAGATACGCAGTATTTT.

The rearrangement joins TRBV4-2 to TRBJ2-7; possible D gene TRBD2, 6 bases. Germline values: CDR1 LGHNA, CDR2 YNFKEQ. With 4 bases removed from V and 0 bases from J, the gap between germline ends came to 10 bases. There are 14 residues in the CDR3. The DNA for the CDR3 is TGTGCCAGCAGCCGCGGGACCAGCTCCTACGAGCAGTACTTC. It codes for CASSRGTSSYEQYF.

This chain joins TRBV19 and TRBJ2-7, with TRBD1 identical over 7 bases. Looked up from germline, CDR1 is LNHDA and CDR2 is SQIVND (reference sequence). V lost 4 bases and J lost 2; bases outside the gene matches: 8. This CDR3 is built from 15 residues. Written as DNA, the CDR3 is TGTGCCAGTAGTAGGCGTTGGGACAGCCCCTACGAGCAGTACTTC. Translated: CASSRRWDSPYEQYF.

V usage is TRBV4-3 and J usage is TRBJ1-2, with 8 bases that match TRBD1. V lost 3 bases, J lost 6 bases, and 6 bases stayed unmatched. Per the germline V gene, CDR1 is LGHNA and CDR2 is YSLEER. The CDR3 is 14 residues long. CDR3 protein: CASSQGDRSHGYTF. In DNA, the CDR3 is TGCGCCAGCAGCCAGGGGGACAGGTCTCATGGCTACACCTTC.

Only one count was recorded for this clone. J is TRBJ1-1 and V is TRBV18, with TRBD1 matching over 10 bases. The length of the CDR3 is 13 residues. V lost 2 bases and J lost 13; bases outside the gene matches: 7. In germline, CDR1 is KGHSH, CDR2 LQKENI. The CDR3 loop reads CASSPSMDRGGFF. The CDR3 DNA is TGTGCCAGCTCACCAAGTATGGACAGGGGGGGTTTCTTT.

The chain couples TRBV11-2 to TRBJ2-1, with D perhaps TRBD2 (5 bases). Deletions cut 9 bases from V and 4 bases from J, with 7 bases between. The CDR3 runs 11 residues. Germline lookup yields CDR1 SGHAT and CDR2 FQNNGV. The CDR3 region is CASRGYNEQFF. CDR3 sequence (DNA): TGTGCCAGTCGGGGATACAATGAGCAGTTCTTC.

The chain joins TRBV2 to TRBJ2-1, with 8 bases matching TRBD2. CDR3 length equals 15 residues. V shed 4 bases and J 7 bases; nucleotides not matched to a gene: 9. The germline V gene encodes CDR1 SNHLY and CDR2 FYNNEI. CDR3 in amino acids: CASSGTSPMRNEQFF. In DNA form, the CDR3 reads TGTGCCAGCAGTGGGACTAGCCCGATGAGGAATGAGCAGTTCTTC.

Here the CDR3 DNA reads TGTGCCAGCAGCTTAGGTGCTACAGTGAACACTGAAGCTTTCTTT. Protein: CASSLGATVNTEAFF. The J gene is TRBJ1-1, the V gene TRBV7-2, with D hard to call. Trimming left V 1 base short and J 0 bases short, with 9 bases between. The V gene's germline CDR1 is SGHTA and CDR2 FQGNSA. The CDR3 spans 15 residues.

CDR3 sequence (DNA): TGTGCCAGCAGCTTATCCGGGAGCAATCAGCCCCAGCATTTT. The encoded protein is CASSLSGSNQPQHF. The gene calls are TRBV5-8 and TRBJ1-5; D gene uncertain. CDR1 and CDR2 (germline): SGHTS, YDEGEE. This CDR3 region has 14 residues. Trimming cost V 2 bases and J 1 base, with 7 bases left between them.

This clone was counted a single time. This chain links TRBV2 with TRBJ2-1, with 11 bases matching TRBD2. This CDR3 has 14 amino acids. Germline-derived CDR1 and CDR2 are SNHLY and FYNNEI. J was trimmed by 7 bases and V by 4 bases; bases with no gene match: 3. The chain's CDR3 is CASSVAGGSNEQFF. The CDR3 DNA reads as TGTGCCAGCAGTGTAGCGGGAGGGTCGAATGAGCAGTTCTTC. Based on the CDR3 plus reference TRBV2 and TRBJ2-1, the full variable domain is EPEVTQTPSHQVTQMGQEVILRCVPISNHLYFYWYRQILGQKVEFLVSFYNNEISEKSEIFDDQFSVERPDGSNFTLKIRSTKLEDSAMYFCASSVAGGSNEQFFGPGTRLTVL.